The 3 T cell receptor beta chains reported below all come from one sample, sequenced in a study of low-dose radiotherapy and immunotherapy resistance in tumors. With TRAV- and TRBV-specific primers, first-strand cDNA was made, covering the alpha and beta chains. Over roughly 18 PCR cycles, TCRs were amplified from a constant-region primer and V-primer adapter. TCRdb reprocessed the reads with MiXCR, giving one entry per CDR3 protein. Of more than 85,000 distinct CDR3 sequences in the sample, 9% to 9.5% were seen once. As to time point: before trial treatment. This material consisted of PBMCs, taken before treatment. The receptors were gathered from a male donor with prostate cancer.

This clonotype came up many times. The genes are TRBV10-3 and TRBJ1-2, with TRBD1 as a possible D gene (5 bases). CDR1 is ENHRY and CDR2 is SYGVKD in the germline V gene. The CDR3 has 16 residues. V was clipped by 0 bases and J by 3 bases, with 14 bases between them. CDR3 in DNA: TGTGCCATCAGTGAGTCTCCCCGGGGCAGAGACTATGGCTACACCTTC. Translation: CAISESPRGRDYGYTF.

This clonotype has ten or more counts. V is TRBV6-2 or TRBV6-3 and J is TRBJ1-5; D is unresolved. Trimming removed 4 bases from V and 2 bases from J, with 6 bases in between. Germline CDR1 and CDR2: MNHEY and SVGEGT. This CDR3 is built from 13 residues. CDR3 sequence (DNA): TGTGCCAGCAGTTTTTGGGGCAATCAGCCCCAGCATTTT. Its protein product is CASSFWGNQPQHF.

This clonotype has only a few counts. This chain connects TRBV6-8 to TRBJ2-2; 9 positions match TRBD1. V shed 0 bases and J 6 bases; nucleotides not matched to a gene: 8. This CDR3 is built from 17 residues. Germline CDR1 MNHGY, CDR2 SAAAGT. CDR3 protein: CASSYSDRGGVAGELFF. In DNA form, the CDR3 reads TGTGCCAGCAGTTACTCGGACAGGGGAGGTGTGGCCGGGGAGCTGTTTTTT.